The rows below give T cell receptor beta chains drawn from one sample of a study of T cells in Graves' hyperthyroidism and ophthalmopathy. TCRdb called the multiplex PCR reads again in MiXCR, with one record for every CDR3 protein. The sample has roughly 500,000 distinct CDR3 sequences; approximately 25% are singletons. Sample: blood. The receptors stem from a woman in her thirties with Graves' ophthalmopathy. Both conserved end residues are part of each CDR3. The order of the fields is D gene, J gene, V gene, clone size, CDR3 DNA, CDR3 protein. D genes are given only for firm matches. The listing skips clone size in some rows; elsewhere it reads once, few, many or a size class.

d_call: .; j_call: TRBJ2-5; v_call: TRBV29-1; clone_size: many; cdr3_nt: TGCAGCGCCGGGATGGGGTTCCAAGAGACCCAGTACTTC; cdr3_aa: CSAGMGFQETQYF
d_call: TRBD1; j_call: TRBJ2-5; v_call: TRBV13; clone_size: .; cdr3_nt: TGTGCCAGCAGCCCAATCACAGGGGACACGCGCGAGACCCAGTACTTC; cdr3_aa: CASSPITGDTRETQYF
d_call: .; j_call: TRBJ1-2; v_call: TRBV7-9; clone_size: .; cdr3_nt: TGTGCCAGCAGCCAATACGTTAACTATGGCTACACCTTC; cdr3_aa: CASSQYVNYGYTF
d_call: .; j_call: TRBJ1-1; v_call: TRBV7-2; clone_size: many; cdr3_nt: TGTGCCAGCACCTCAACCACGAACACTGAAGCTTTCTTT; cdr3_aa: CASTSTTNTEAFF
d_call: .; j_call: TRBJ1-1; v_call: TRBV11-2; clone_size: .; cdr3_nt: TGTGCCAGCAGCCCCTTAACGGACACTGAAGCTTTCTTT; cdr3_aa: CASSPLTDTEAFF
d_call: TRBD1; j_call: TRBJ1-5; v_call: TRBV25-1; clone_size: many; cdr3_nt: TGTGCCAGCAGTGACCAGGGACAGGGGGCGCATCAGCCCCAGCATTTT; cdr3_aa: CASSDQGQGAHQPQHF
d_call: TRBD1; j_call: TRBJ2-5; v_call: TRBV18; clone_size: .; cdr3_nt: TGTGCCAGCTCAGTCACCGGGACAGGCGAAACCCAGTACTTC; cdr3_aa: CASSVTGTGETQYF
d_call: TRBD1; j_call: TRBJ1-5; v_call: TRBV15; clone_size: .; cdr3_nt: TGTGCCACCAGCAGGGACAGGGGGCTAGGTCAGCCCCAGCATTTT; cdr3_aa: CATSRDRGLGQPQHF
d_call: TRBD1; j_call: TRBJ1-1; v_call: TRBV2; clone_size: many; cdr3_nt: TGTGCCAGCACACCGACAGGGAGGGTGGGAGAAACTGAAGCTTTCTTT; cdr3_aa: CASTPTGRVGETEAFF
d_call: .; j_call: TRBJ2-7; v_call: TRBV11-2; clone_size: .; cdr3_nt: TGTGCCAGCAGCTCCCGGTGGGCCACAGGGTACCACGAGCAGTACTTC; cdr3_aa: CASSSRWATGYHEQYF
d_call: .; j_call: TRBJ2-5; v_call: TRBV30; clone_size: .; cdr3_nt: TGTGCCTGGAGTGTGGGCCAAGAGACCCAGTACTTC; cdr3_aa: CAWSVGQETQYF
d_call: TRBD1; j_call: TRBJ2-7; v_call: TRBV4-2; clone_size: many; cdr3_nt: TGTGCCAGCAGCCTGGGACAGGGTAACTACGAGCAGTACTTC; cdr3_aa: CASSLGQGNYEQYF
d_call: TRBD1; j_call: TRBJ2-7; v_call: TRBV12-3/TRBV12-4; clone_size: many; cdr3_nt: TGTGCCAGCAACGAAGCGGGACAGGGCGCCGAGCAGTACTTC; cdr3_aa: CASNEAGQGAEQYF
d_call: TRBD2; j_call: TRBJ2-7; v_call: TRBV18; clone_size: .; cdr3_nt: TGTGCCAGCTCACGACCAGACCTAGCGGTCTACGAGCAGTACTTC; cdr3_aa: CASSRPDLAVYEQYF
d_call: .; j_call: TRBJ1-2; v_call: TRBV4-3; clone_size: few; cdr3_nt: TGCGCCAGCAGCCAAGGTCTTACCGGGGCCTATGGCTACACCTTC; cdr3_aa: CASSQGLTGAYGYTF
d_call: .; j_call: TRBJ2-7; v_call: TRBV12-3/TRBV12-4; clone_size: many; cdr3_nt: TGTGCCAGCACCTCGGGCAACACGGTCGGAGAGCAGTACTTC; cdr3_aa: CASTSGNTVGEQYF
d_call: TRBD2; j_call: TRBJ2-3; v_call: TRBV10-3; clone_size: .; cdr3_nt: TGTGCCACCGACGTTGGCGGGGGTTCAGATACGCAGTATTTT; cdr3_aa: CATDVGGGSDTQYF
d_call: .; j_call: TRBJ1-1; v_call: TRBV10-3; clone_size: many; cdr3_nt: TGTGCCATCAGTGATTCAGGGACGAACACTGAAGCTTTCTTT; cdr3_aa: CAISDSGTNTEAFF
d_call: .; j_call: TRBJ1-2; v_call: TRBV6-5; clone_size: many; cdr3_nt: TGTGCCAGCAGTTGGGAAAGCTCAGCGAACGGCTACACCTTC; cdr3_aa: CASSWESSANGYTF
d_call: .; j_call: TRBJ2-7; v_call: TRBV20-1; clone_size: many; cdr3_nt: TGCAGTGGTACGCCGGGGGGGACAGCCCACTACGAGCAGTACTTC; cdr3_aa: CSGTPGGTAHYEQYF
d_call: TRBD1; j_call: TRBJ2-7; v_call: TRBV28; clone_size: few; cdr3_nt: TGTGCCAGCAGTTTGTCCCCTCCTGCGCGGGACAGGGGCGAGCAGTACTTC; cdr3_aa: CASSLSPPARDRGEQYF
d_call: .; j_call: TRBJ1-5; v_call: TRBV19; clone_size: many; cdr3_nt: TGTGCCAGCCACCACGGGCTCAATCAGCCCCAGCATTTT; cdr3_aa: CASHHGLNQPQHF
d_call: .; j_call: TRBJ2-7; v_call: TRBV20-1; clone_size: many; cdr3_nt: TGCAGTGCTAGAGTTCCGACACGCCCCTACGAGCAGTACTTC; cdr3_aa: CSARVPTRPYEQYF
d_call: .; j_call: TRBJ2-2; v_call: TRBV12-3/TRBV12-4; clone_size: many; cdr3_nt: TGTGCCAGCAAATTACCCGGGGGCGGGGAGCTGTTTTTT; cdr3_aa: CASKLPGGGELFF
d_call: .; j_call: TRBJ1-1; v_call: TRBV20-1; clone_size: many; cdr3_nt: TGCAGTGCTACCAACAGTGTTGTAGACACTGAAGCTTTCTTT; cdr3_aa: CSATNSVVDTEAFF
d_call: TRBD1; j_call: TRBJ2-7; v_call: TRBV9; clone_size: many; cdr3_nt: TGTGCCAGTAGCCGGATGGGGGACAGCCTCTACGAGCAGTACTTC; cdr3_aa: CASSRMGDSLYEQYF
d_call: TRBD1; j_call: TRBJ2-2; v_call: TRBV24-1; clone_size: many; cdr3_nt: TGTGCCACCAGTGATCCTGGACAGGGATCCGGGGAGCTGTTTTTT; cdr3_aa: CATSDPGQGSGELFF